Listed here are 26 T cell receptor beta chains from one sample, sequenced in a study of long-term antiretroviral therapy in people with HIV. The assay used was immunoSEQ (version v3.0), run at survey level. The method was immunoSEQ multiplex PCR; TCRdb's version includes in-frame clones alone and lacks a portion of them. This sample yields 25,000 to 30,000 clones, of which 70% to 90% are seen a single time; roughly 4.8% belongs to the top ten. The specimen comprised unsorted PBMCs, sampled just over 2.6 years after starting antiretroviral therapy. The receptors were sampled from a man aged 35 to 55 with HIV.

The chain combines TRBV19 with TRBJ1-1; D is unresolved. The V and J ends lost 6 bases and 0 bases respectively, with 11 bases between them. The CDR3 has 14 residues. CDR1 is LNHDA and CDR2 is SQIVND in the germline V gene (reference sequence). CDR3 region: CASRLISMNTEAFF. The CDR3 DNA reads as TGTGCCAGTAGGTTAATCAGCATGAACACTGAAGCTTTCTTT.

The CDR3 DNA follows: TGTGCCAGCAGTTCATCGAACGGCATTTACACCTTC. Encoded protein: CASSSSNGIYTF. The chain carries TRBV28 and TRBJ1-2; D gene unclear. CDR3 length: 12 residues. The germline CDR1 and CDR2 sequences are MDHEN and SYDVKM. V lost 4 bases to trimming and J lost 11 bases, with 14 bases between them.

The rearrangement links TRBV27 to TRBJ2-1; 13 bases agree with TRBD2. Germline V gives CDR1 MNHEY, CDR2 SMNVEV (reference sequence). J lost 8 bases, V lost 0 bases, and 4 bases had no gene match. The CDR3 length is 16 residues. CDR3 amino acids: CASSLSTSGGAYEQFF. The CDR3, as DNA: TGTGCCAGCAGTTTATCCACTAGCGGGGGGGCCTATGAGCAGTTCTTC.

V usage is TRBV9 and J usage is TRBJ2-5; 11 bases line up with TRBD2. CDR1 is SGDLS and CDR2 is YYNGEE in the germline V gene. The CDR3 sequence is 16 residues long. V trimming: 4 bases; J trimming: 1 base; junction bases outside the gene matches: 6. The CDR3, as DNA: TGTGCCAGCAGCCCCCGGCTAGCGGGAGGCCAAGAGACCCAGTACTTC. It specifies CASSPRLAGGQETQYF. Looking up the rest from reference TRBV9 and TRBJ2-5 gives the full variable domain: DSGVTQTPKHLITATGQRVTLRCSPRSGDLSVYWYQQSLDQGLQFLIQYYNGEERAKGNILERFSAQQFPDLHSELNLSSLELGDSALYFCASSPRLAGGQETQYFGPGTRLLVL.

This chain uses TRBV25-1 with TRBJ1-1; D unclear. This CDR3 contains 12 residues. CDR1 is MGHDK, CDR2 SYGVNS, per germline. The V and J ends lost 1 base and 10 bases respectively, with 10 bases between them. The CDR3 coding sequence is TGTGCCAGCAGTGAATCTGGGGAAGGAGCTTTCTTT. It codes for CASSESGEGAFF.

The chain is built from TRBV28 and TRBJ2-1; D assignment may be TRBD1 or TRBD2 (6 bases each). Germline assignment: CDR1 MDHEN and CDR2 SYDVKM. The CDR3 spans 13 residues. The V gene lost 3 bases and the J gene lost 7 bases, with 10 bases spanning the gap. This CDR3 reads CASSFGGLNEQFF. CDR3 in DNA: TGTGCCAGCAGTTTCGGGGGCCTAAATGAGCAGTTCTTC.

The genes are TRBV5-3 and TRBJ1-4; D is unresolved. TRBV5-3 is filed as an ORF, its function uncertain. The CDR3 loop spans 12 amino acids. V lost 0 bases, J lost 8 bases, and 5 bases lay in between. CDR3 DNA sequence: TGTGCCAGAAGCTTGGGACGCGAAAAACTGTTTTTT. Translated: CARSLGREKLFF.

This clone has a single count. This chain links TRBV5-6 with TRBJ2-1, with 9 bases that match TRBD2. The ends lost 6 bases at V and 6 bases at J; junction bases unmatched: 16. The germline V gene encodes CDR1 SGHDT and CDR2 YYEEEE. The length of the CDR3 is 17 residues. In nucleotides, the CDR3 is TGTGCCAGCAAGCAACCGAGCGGGAGGTGGGTCGGCAATGAGCAGTTCTTC. Its translation is CASKQPSGRWVGNEQFF. Drawing the rest from reference TRBV5-6 and TRBJ2-1, the complete variable domain is DAGVTQSPTHLIKTRGQQVTLRCSPKSGHDTVSWYQQALGQGPQFIFQYYEEEERQRGNFPDRFSGHQFPNYSSELNVNALLLGDSALYLCASKQPSGRWVGNEQFFGPGTRLTVL.

This clone was seen just once. The V call is TRBV30, the J call TRBJ1-3, with TRBD1 as a possible D gene (6 bases). V was cut by 0 bases and J by 0 bases, with 12 bases left in between. Germline V gene sequence: CDR1 GTSNPN, CDR2 SVGIG (reference sequence). This CDR3 comprises 16 residues. CDR3 sequence (DNA): TGTGCCTGGAGTGTACACAGGGTGAGCTCTGGAAACACCATATATTTT. It codes for CAWSVHRVSSGNTIYF.

This clone was detected only once. Here the CDR3 DNA reads TGTGCCAGCTCTGGGGACGGCTACGAGCAGTACTTC. Translating it yields CASSGDGYEQYF. The chain employs TRBV18 and TRBJ2-7; TRBD1 or TRBD2 may be the D gene (5 bases each). Germline CDR1 and CDR2: KGHSH and LQKENI. CDR3 size: 12 residues. Trimming stripped 6 bases from V and 3 bases from J, with 9 bases between.

In this sample, this clone turned up a few times. The rearrangement uses TRBV9 and TRBJ2-6; 9 positions match TRBD1. V lost 6 bases, J lost 2 bases, and 12 bases stayed unmatched. Germline V lookup: CDR1 SGDLS, CDR2 YYNGEE. This CDR3 has 18 amino acids. CDR3 in DNA: TGTGCCAGCATCACAACCCGGGACAGGGACACTGGGGCCAACGTCCTGACTTTC. It is translated as CASITTRDRDTGANVLTF. The variable domain in full, completed from reference TRBV9 and TRBJ2-6, reads DSGVTQTPKHLITATGQRVTLRCSPRSGDLSVYWYQQSLDQGLQFLIQYYNGEERAKGNILERFSAQQFPDLHSELNLSSLELGDSALYFCASITTRDRDTGANVLTFGAGSRLTVL.

V usage is TRBV7-2 and J usage is TRBJ2-1, with 8 nucleotides matching TRBD2. The V gene's germline CDR1 is SGHTA and CDR2 FQGNSA. The CDR3 consists of 15 residues. Trimming at V came to 1 base and at J to 6 bases, leaving 5 bases not matched to a gene. In nucleotides, the CDR3 is TGTGCCAGCAGCTTAGAAGCGGGAGTCGGCAATGAGCAGTTCTTC. Encoded protein: CASSLEAGVGNEQFF.

This rearrangement joins TRBV2 to TRBJ2-7; possibly TRBD1 for D (6 bases). This CDR3 contains 12 residues. Trimming stripped 1 base from V and 13 bases from J, with 14 bases between. Germline CDR1 SNHLY, CDR2 FYNNEI. The CDR3 loop is CASSEGRQVLYF. The CDR3 bases are TGTGCCAGCAGTGAAGGCCGACAGGTGTTATACTTC.

The J gene is TRBJ2-5, the V gene TRBV7-2; 9 bases fit TRBD2. In germline, CDR1 is SGHTA, CDR2 FQGNSA. CDR3 length: 15 amino acids. J gave up 4 bases and V 5 bases, and 8 bases lay outside the gene matches. The CDR3 nucleotides read TGTGCCAGCAGCCCGGTAGCGGGAGCAGGAGAGACCCAGTACTTC. As protein: CASSPVAGAGETQYF.

This clone was counted only a few times. The gene calls are TRBV30 and TRBJ1-6; possible D gene TRBD1, 6 bases. This CDR3 has 14 amino acids. The V end lost 2 bases, the J end lost 9 bases, and 14 bases lay between the germline ends. Germline CDR1 is GTSNPN and CDR2 is SVGIG (reference sequence). As DNA, the CDR3 is TGTGCCTGGAGTAAGGGGCAGGGGTTTTCACCCCTCCACTTT. It yields the protein CAWSKGQGFSPLHF.

V usage is TRBV9 and J usage is TRBJ2-2; the match to TRBD1 covers 10 bases. V trimming: 1 base; J trimming: 6 bases; junction bases outside the gene matches: 3. The CDR3 spans 15 residues. Germline lookup yields CDR1 SGDLS and CDR2 YYNGEE. The CDR3 sequence: CASSVTGTGAGELFF. The CDR3 DNA sequence: TGTGCCAGCAGCGTAACCGGGACAGGGGCCGGGGAGCTGTTTTTT.

V and J are TRBV11-3 and TRBJ2-7; D possibly corresponds to TRBD1 (5 bases). Trimming pared 0 bases from V and 3 bases from J, leaving 9 bases between. The CDR3 runs 14 residues. In germline, CDR1 is SGHNT, CDR2 YENEEA. The CDR3 DNA is TGTGCCAGCAGCTTAGATACAGGAGACTACGAGCAGTACTTC. It is translated as CASSLDTGDYEQYF.

The V and J genes are TRBV29-1 and TRBJ2-2, with no clear D. Germline V gene lookup returns CDR1 SQVTM and CDR2 ANQGSEA. CDR3 length: 13 residues. Trimming removed 3 bases at V and 4 bases at J, with 9 bases between. CDR3 nucleotides: TGCAGCGTTGATTCAGCTGGCACCGGGGAGCTGTTTTTT. This encodes CSVDSAGTGELFF.

The V call is TRBV7-9, the J call TRBJ1-1; maybe TRBD1 (5 bases). The V end was cut by 3 bases, the J end by 1 base, with 9 bases between. The CDR3 loop spans 14 amino acids. Germline assignment: CDR1 SEHNR and CDR2 FQNEAQ (reference sequence). The CDR3, as DNA: TGTGCCAGCAGCTTCCGACAGTCGAACACTGAAGCTTTCTTT. Protein product: CASSFRQSNTEAFF.

This clone showed up just once. This rearrangement joins TRBV7-3 to TRBJ1-1; a weak D match, TRBD1 (5 bases). The length of the CDR3 is 16 residues. Looked up from germline, CDR1 is SGHTA and CDR2 is FQGTGA. V was shortened by 4 bases and J by 0 bases, with 15 bases between the two germline ends. The CDR3 DNA follows: TGTGCCAGCAGCTCAGGGTGGGGACTGATGAACACTGAAGCTTTCTTT. Encoded protein: CASSSGWGLMNTEAFF.

The V gene is TRBV2, the J gene TRBJ2-1; a weak D match, TRBD2 (6 bases). The CDR3 covers 17 residues. Per germline, CDR1 SNHLY and CDR2 FYNNEI. V lost 5 bases and J lost 5, with 22 bases in between. The CDR3 sequence is CASSPLSGLQLNNEQFF. Written as DNA, the CDR3 is TGTGCCAGCAGTCCCTTATCGGGACTTCAACTCAACAATGAGCAGTTCTTC.

The chain combines TRBV5-1 with TRBJ2-3; 9 bases agree with TRBD1. Per the germline V gene, CDR1 is SGHRS and CDR2 is YFSETQ. The CDR3 has 17 amino acids. The V and J ends lost 4 bases and 1 base, in that order; junction bases with no gene match: 10. The chain's CDR3 is CASSGGQGPGGTDTQYF. DNA for the CDR3: TGCGCCAGCAGCGGCGGACAGGGGCCGGGGGGCACAGATACGCAGTATTTT. Looking up the rest from reference TRBV5-1 and TRBJ2-3 gives the full variable domain: KAGVTQTPRYLIKTRGQQVTLSCSPISGHRSVSWYQQTPGQGLQFLFEYFSETQRNKGNFPGRFSGRQFSNSRSEMNVSTLELGDSALYLCASSGGQGPGGTDTQYFGPGTRLTVL.

The chain couples TRBV6-6 to TRBJ1-6; no clear D. The CDR3 runs to 16 residues. Germline V gene lookup returns CDR1 MNHNY and CDR2 SVGAGI (reference sequence). The ends were cut back, 1 base at V and 5 bases at J, with 12 bases in the middle. CDR3 DNA: TGTGCCAGCAGTTACTTACCTCAACAGCATAATTCACCCCTCCACTTT. Encoded protein: CASSYLPQQHNSPLHF.

The gene calls are TRBV21-1 and TRBJ2-7. TRBV21-1 is a recognized pseudogene. The CDR3 runs 10 residues. CDR3: CASSNVSEYF. Written as DNA, the CDR3 is TGTGCCAGCAGCAACGTAAGTGAGTACTTC.

The chain carries TRBV7-9 and TRBJ2-1, with 11 bases lining up with TRBD2. Germline CDR1 SEHNR, CDR2 FQNEAQ (reference sequence). J lost 0 bases, V lost 5 bases, and 6 bases had no gene match. The CDR3 sequence is 17 residues long. CDR3 residues: CASSQGLAGSSYNEQFF. CDR3 sequence (DNA): TGTGCCAGCAGCCAAGGACTAGCGGGCAGCTCCTACAATGAGCAGTTCTTC.

CDR3 in DNA: TGTGCCAGCAGCCCATCCGGGGGGTCCTACGAGCAGTACTTC. Residues: CASSPSGGSYEQYF. The rearrangement links TRBV13 to TRBJ2-7; 7 bases line up with TRBD2. The germline V gene has CDR1 PRHDT and CDR2 FYEKMQ (reference sequence). The CDR3 is made up of 14 amino acids. V lost 5 bases to trimming and J lost 1 base; unmatched junction nucleotides: 5.